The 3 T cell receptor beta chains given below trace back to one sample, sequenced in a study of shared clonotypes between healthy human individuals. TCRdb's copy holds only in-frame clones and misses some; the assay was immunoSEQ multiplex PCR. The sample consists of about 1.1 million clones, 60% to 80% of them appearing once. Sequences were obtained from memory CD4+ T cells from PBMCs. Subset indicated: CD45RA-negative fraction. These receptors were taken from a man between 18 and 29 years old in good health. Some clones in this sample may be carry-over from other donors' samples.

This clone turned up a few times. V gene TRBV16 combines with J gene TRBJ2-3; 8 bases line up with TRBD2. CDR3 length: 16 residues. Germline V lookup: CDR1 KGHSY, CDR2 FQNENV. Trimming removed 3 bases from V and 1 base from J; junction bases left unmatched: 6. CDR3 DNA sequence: TGTGCCAGCAGCCATCCCGTGACTAGCGGCACAGATACGCAGTATTTT. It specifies CASSHPVTSGTDTQYF.

This CDR3 reads CASSRGTVQETQYF. The CDR3 DNA reads as TGTGCCAGCAGCAGGGGGACAGTCCAAGAGACCCAGTACTTC. The V and J genes are TRBV5-5 and TRBJ2-5, with 7 bases lining up with TRBD1. V was clipped by 4 bases and J by 1 base; unmatched bases: 4. There are 14 residues in the CDR3. Germline CDR1 is SGHKS and CDR2 is YYEKEE (reference sequence).

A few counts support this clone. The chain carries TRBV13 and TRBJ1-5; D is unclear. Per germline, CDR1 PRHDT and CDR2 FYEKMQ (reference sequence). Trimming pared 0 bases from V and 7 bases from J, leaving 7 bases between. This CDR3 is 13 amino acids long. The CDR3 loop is CASSLGTEQPQHF. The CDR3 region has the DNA TGTGCCAGCAGCTTAGGGACGGAGCAGCCCCAGCATTTT. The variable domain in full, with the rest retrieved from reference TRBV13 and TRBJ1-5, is AAGVIQSPRHLIKEKRETATLKCYPIPRHDTVYWYQQGPGQDPQFLISFYEKMQSDKGSIPDRFSAQQFSDYHSELNMSSLELGDSALYFCASSLGTEQPQHFGDGTRLSIL.